This is a list of T cell receptor beta chains from one sample in a study of blood T cell repertoires in COVID-19. Libraries were prepared by immunoSEQ multiplex PCR; TCRdb keeps only in-frame clonotypes and omits some of them. The data show over 95,000 clones, approximately 81% seen once. Material: peripheral blood. Receptors were obtained from a human donor in a cohort sampled during active COVID-19. The CDR3 runs from the conserved cysteine through the conserved F or W. Fields, in order: J gene, D gene, V gene, CDR3 protein, CDR3 DNA. The D gene is left open where the match is weak.

TRBJ2-1 TRBD2 TRBV4-3 CASSQDLASGGDEQFF TGCGCCAGCAGCCAAGACTTAGCTAGCGGGGGAGATGAGCAGTTCTTC
TRBJ1-6 . TRBV10-3 CAISESSGDNSPLHF TGTGCCATCAGTGAGTCTTCAGGGGATAATTCACCCCTCCACTTT
TRBJ2-2 . TRBV9 CASSPGTPQSGELFF TGTGCCAGCAGCCCAGGGACTCCTCAGTCCGGGGAGCTGTTTTTT
TRBJ2-2 TRBD1 TRBV4-3 CASSQTGTGTGELFF TGCGCCAGCAGCCAAACCGGGACAGGGACCGGGGAGCTGTTTTTT
TRBJ2-1 . TRBV28 CASIRGTTTNEQFF TGTGCCAGCATTAGGGGGACGACCACCAATGAGCAGTTCTTC
TRBJ1-1 . TRBV12-3/TRBV12-4 CASRIRGNTEAFF TGTGCCAGCAGAATACGGGGGAACACTGAAGCTTTCTTT
TRBJ1-2 . TRBV7-2 CASSLAPQGGYTF TGTGCCAGCAGCTTAGCCCCACAGGGTGGCTACACCTTC
TRBJ1-2 TRBD1 TRBV6-1 CASSEGTGVSSNYGYTF TGTGCCAGCAGTGAAGGGACAGGGGTCTCCTCTAACTATGGCTACACCTTC
TRBJ1-2 . TRBV28 CASSPPGRGGYTF TGTGCCAGCAGTCCCCCGGGTCGCGGTGGCTACACCTTC
TRBJ1-1 . TRBV7-8 CASSPRVMNTEAFF TGTGCCAGCAGTCCCAGGGTCATGAACACTGAAGCTTTCTTT
TRBJ1-2 TRBD1 TRBV3-1/TRBV3-2 CASSHLRDRKILCCYGYTF TGTGCCAGCAGCCATCTCCGGGACAGGAAAATTCTGTGTTGCTATGGCTACACCTTC
TRBJ1-5 . TRBV6-2/TRBV6-3 CASSYTGGSGNQPQHF TGTGCCAGCAGTTACACGGGAGGTAGTGGCAATCAGCCCCAGCATTTT
TRBJ1-1 TRBD1 TRBV18 CASSETGTTEAFF TGTGCCAGCTCGGAGACAGGGACCACTGAAGCTTTCTTT
TRBJ1-2 . TRBV24-1 CATSGGRDTSYGYTF TGTGCCACCAGTGGTGGCCGGGACACATCATATGGCTACACCTTC
TRBJ2-7 TRBD1 TRBV29-1 CSARQGSSYEQYF TGCAGCGCCAGACAGGGTTCCTCTTACGAGCAGTACTTC
TRBJ1-6 . TRBV3-1/TRBV3-2 CASSQDGGPPNSPLHF TGTGCCAGCAGCCAAGATGGAGGACCACCCAATTCACCCCTCCACTTT